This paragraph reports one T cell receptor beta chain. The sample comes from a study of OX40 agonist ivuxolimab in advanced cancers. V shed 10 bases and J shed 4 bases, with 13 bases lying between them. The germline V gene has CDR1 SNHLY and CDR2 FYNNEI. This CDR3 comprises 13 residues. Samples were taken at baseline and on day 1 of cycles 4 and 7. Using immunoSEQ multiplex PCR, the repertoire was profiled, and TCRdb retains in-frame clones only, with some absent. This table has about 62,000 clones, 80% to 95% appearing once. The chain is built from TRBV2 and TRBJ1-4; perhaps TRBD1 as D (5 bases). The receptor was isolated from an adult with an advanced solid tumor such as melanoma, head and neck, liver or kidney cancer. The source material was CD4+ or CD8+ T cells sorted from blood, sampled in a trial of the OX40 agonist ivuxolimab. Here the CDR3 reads CATGAANNEKLFF. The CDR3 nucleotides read TGTGCCACTGGGGCAGCCAATAATGAAAAACTGTTTTTT. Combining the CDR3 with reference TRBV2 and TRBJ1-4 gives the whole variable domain EPEVTQTPSHQVTQMGQEVILRCVPISNHLYFYWYRQILGQKVEFLVSFYNNEISEKSEIFDDQFSVERPDGSNFTLKIRSTKLEDSAMYFCATGAANNEKLFFGSGTQLSVL.